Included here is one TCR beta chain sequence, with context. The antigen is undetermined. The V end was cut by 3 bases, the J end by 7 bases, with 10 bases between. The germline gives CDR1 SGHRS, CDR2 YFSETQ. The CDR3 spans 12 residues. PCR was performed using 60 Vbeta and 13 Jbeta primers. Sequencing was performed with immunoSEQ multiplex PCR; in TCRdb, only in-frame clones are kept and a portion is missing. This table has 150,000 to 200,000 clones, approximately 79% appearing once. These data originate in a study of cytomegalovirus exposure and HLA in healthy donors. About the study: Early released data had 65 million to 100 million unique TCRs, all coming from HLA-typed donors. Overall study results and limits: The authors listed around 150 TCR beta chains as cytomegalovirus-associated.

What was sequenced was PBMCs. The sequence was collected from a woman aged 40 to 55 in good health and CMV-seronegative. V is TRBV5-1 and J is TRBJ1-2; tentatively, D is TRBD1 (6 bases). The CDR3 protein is CASSSEQGGYTF. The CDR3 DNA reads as TGCGCCAGCAGCTCGGAACAGGGTGGCTACACCTTC. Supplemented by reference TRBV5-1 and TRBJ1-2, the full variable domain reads KAGVTQTPRYLIKTRGQQVTLSCSPISGHRSVSWYQQTPGQGLQFLFEYFSETQRNKGNFPGRFSGRQFSNSRSEMNVSTLELGDSALYLCASSSEQGGYTFGSGTRLTVV.